This TCR beta chain was captured in a study of shared clonotypes between healthy human individuals. Study overall: The study enrolled a couple of women and three men aged 18 to 49. Per donor, CD8 memory used one plate, CD8 naive used two, CD4 memory used three and CD4 naive used three.

V was cut by 4 bases and J by 5 bases, with 12 bases left in between. The CDR3 is 13 residues long. CDR1 and CDR2 from the germline V gene are SGHRS and YFSETQ. It was roughly 200 ng DNA, 33,000 or so T cell genomes, that sorted-subset replicate PCRs used. Libraries were prepared by immunoSEQ multiplex PCR; TCRdb keeps only in-frame clonotypes and omits some of them. Of 2 million to 2.5 million clones in the sample, around 95% were seen once. The study, taken as a whole, reports: Only blood was sampled; tissue repertoires likely differ.

For this clone: Its antigen is unidentified.

The sequence was collected from a man aged 18 to 29 in good health. This chain connects TRBV5-1 to TRBJ1-2; D remains unclear. Sequenced: naive CD4+ T cells sorted from blood. The sample's subset: CD45RA+ positively selected. CDR3 bases: TGCGCCAGCAGCCCCGGGATCTCATATGGCTACACCTTC. Its translation: CASSPGISYGYTF.